The entry below describes one T cell receptor (beta chain). In its sample, this clonotype was seen many times. The target of this receptor is not known. One base away there is no much larger clone; base qualities are not given. For the unsorted PBMC libraries, 2 million PBMCs were stored in RNAlater at -80 degrees C until RNA extraction and were used to generate the libraries. The multiple sclerosis patients were enrolled in a US clinical protocol that evaluated disease progression with magnetic resonance imaging. PBMCs were separated from peripheral blood using Ficoll-Hypaque density gradient centrifugation and then cryopreserved in liquid nitrogen. This record belongs to a study of neurological immune-mediated disorders (dated 2019 in TCRdb). For the study in its entirety: Of the approximately 34 multiple sclerosis patients, approximately 30 had relapsing-remitting MS and 3 had secondary progressive MS. Peripheral blood TCR-beta repertoires from patients with HTLV-I-associated myelopathy (HAM/TSP), patients with multiple sclerosis, and healthy controls were compared in the study using UMI-based sequencing. The approximately 110 TCR-beta libraries included longitudinal samples, technical triplicates and paired sorted CD4+ and CD8+ T-cell subsets alongside PBMC samples. The cohort included 60 to 75 subjects: about 15 with HAM/TSP, some 35 with multiple sclerosis, and 20 healthy controls. The research as a whole found: In a phylogenetic analysis, the repertoires of 18 out of 34 MS patients fell into a single cluster of related CDR3 sequences, pointing to a possible signature at the repertoire level. No identical CDR3 amino acid sequences were found to be shared among expanded clones across subjects, suggesting that TCR-beta repertoires were private in all groups. No association of the MS cluster with clinical or MRI features was observed, and the need for larger cohorts was stated by the authors. TCR clonal expansion was highest in HAM/TSP patients and lowest in MS patients, with MS patients falling below even healthy controls.

cDNA was synthesized by template-switch 5'RACE using a primer carrying a 10-nucleotide random unique molecular identifier by which each TCR transcript was tagged. Every sequencing run yielded over 200 million TCR-beta sequences covering 15-18 subjects. The RNeasy kit was used to extract total RNA. The KAPA Real-time Library Amplification kit was used to amplify TCR-beta VDJ regions with primers targeting the TCR constant region and the 5'RACE anchor. A first PCR added sample indexes and Illumina adaptors, and a second PCR then raised library yield. After Ampure bead purification, the TCR product of roughly 650 bp was size-selected on a 2% E-gel SizeSelection system. Before pooling, library quality was checked on a Bioanalyzer, concentration was measured with Qubit, and libraries were quantified with the Kapa Library Quantification kit. An Illumina HiSeq 2500 sequenced the libraries paired-end 2 x 150 bp. To increase sequence diversity, roughly 25-31% phiX was spiked into each library pool. Per the original workflow: The quality-filtered reads were processed with the UMI-based MiGEC pipeline, whose error correction step removed more than 85% of the raw TCR sequences. VDJ genes were aligned to IMGT germline references, and clonotypes were defined by unique CDR3 amino acid sequence plus V-J genes. Clonal expansion, Shannon diversity and CDR3 relatedness were evaluated with VDJtools (CalcPairwiseDistances, ClusterSamples), while phylogenetic trees were built in CLCbio workbench. Expanded clones were defined as having at least 8 unique UMIs, based on coefficient-of-variation modelling across technical triplicates. TCRdb reprocessing: public reads trimmed at Q25 with fastp, clones called with MiXCR, in-frame beta chains kept. Rows merge per CDR3 protein into single entries with the most common DNA and genes. TCRdb's processing, not the authors', yielded these V and J calls. The sample has tens of thousands of distinct CDR3 sequences on record, over 3.5% of them singletons. Roughly 2.3% of the sample rests with the top ten.

Sequencing was done on a sample of PBMCs. The clonotype comes from a woman between 50 and 59 years old with multiple sclerosis.

The nucleotide sequence reads as follows: TGTGCCAGCAGTTTAGCCACGTCGGGACCCCAGCATTTT. This codes for CASSLATSGPQHF. The V gene is TRBV12-3 or TRBV12-4 and the J gene is TRBJ1-5; the D gene assignment is ambiguous. Inclusive of the bounding cysteine and phenylalanine, the CDR3 is 13 residues long. Only CDR3 DNA remains: 39 bases, in frame from the first base. V loses 0 bases of germline sequence and J loses 10 bases, and the interval between the two ends is 10 bases.